These T cell receptor beta chains were read from a single sample in a study of blood T cell repertoires in COVID-19. Measured with immunoSEQ multiplex PCR; TCRdb has only the in-frame clones, and not every one. The sample has 220,000 or so clones, approximately 77% seen once. Sequenced input: peripheral blood. All receptors come from a woman at least 80 years old with acute or convalescent COVID-19. The CDR3 runs from the conserved cysteine through the conserved F or W. A D gene is named only where the DNA matches it firmly. Rows give clone size only sometimes, using once, few, many, or a class for an expanded clone.

D | size | J | V | CDR3 | DNA
- | - | TRBJ1-2 | TRBV28 | CASSLGFAGYYGYTF | TGTGCCAGCAGTTTAGGTTTTGCGGGGTACTATGGCTACACCTTC
TRBD2 | - | TRBJ2-7 | TRBV6-5 | CASSTGGGAREQYF | TGTGCCAGCAGTACAGGCGGGGGGGCCCGAGAGCAGTACTTC
- | - | TRBJ2-7 | TRBV4-2 | CASSQDQIGYLSGYEQYF | TGTGCCAGCAGCCAAGATCAGATAGGCTATCTATCGGGCTACGAGCAGTACTTC
- | - | TRBJ1-1 | TRBV7-9 | CASSSTTGTPNTEAFF | TGTGCCAGCAGCTCAACAACCGGGACACCGAACACTGAAGCTTTCTTT
TRBD2 | - | TRBJ2-1 | TRBV11-1 | CASSPGGLAGVPFF | TGTGCCAGCAGCCCCGGGGGACTAGCGGGGGTGCCGTTCTTC
- | - | TRBJ1-2 | TRBV5-1 | CASHPGEISNGYTF | TGCGCCAGCCACCCAGGGGAGATTTCTAATGGCTACACCTTC
- | few | TRBJ2-3 | TRBV4-1 | CASSQVGGDTQYF | TGCGCCAGCAGCCAAGTCGGGGGAGATACGCAGTATTTT
- | few | TRBJ1-1 | TRBV3-1/TRBV3-2 | CASRSNGMNTEAFF | TGTGCCAGCCGGAGTAATGGTATGAACACTGAAGCTTTCTTT
- | once | TRBJ1-2 | TRBV19 | CASSIIQGHSNYGYTF | TGTGCCAGTAGTATTATTCAGGGACATTCTAACTATGGCTACACCTTC
- | - | TRBJ1-1 | TRBV11-2 | CASSSGRWPVNTEAFF | TGTGCCAGCAGCTCCGGGAGGTGGCCCGTGAACACTGAAGCTTTCTTT
TRBD1 | - | TRBJ1-2 | TRBV7-2 | CASSLAAGGNYGYTF | TGTGCCAGCAGCTTGGCGGCAGGGGGTAACTATGGCTACACCTTC
TRBD2 | - | TRBJ2-2 | TRBV19 | CASTSSGGHLGGELFF | TGTGCCAGTACCTCTAGCGGGGGGCACCTAGGCGGGGAGCTGTTTTTT
- | - | TRBJ1-2 | TRBV27 | CASSSTGPYGYTF | TGTGCCAGCAGTTCAACAGGGCCCTATGGCTACACCTTC
- | - | TRBJ2-5 | TRBV18 | CASKRQHTDPETQYF | TGTGCCAGCAAGAGACAGCACACTGATCCGGAGACCCAGTACTTC
TRBD1 | - | TRBJ1-1 | TRBV3-1/TRBV3-2 | CASSPGTGGNTEAFF | TGTGCCAGCAGCCCCGGGACAGGGGGTAACACTGAAGCTTTCTTT
TRBD1 | - | TRBJ1-1 | TRBV20-1 | CSATGGEAFF | TGCAGTGCTACAGGGGGCGAGGCTTTCTTT
TRBD1 | - | TRBJ1-2 | TRBV5-4 | CASSPNTGGGKLYGYTF | TGTGCCAGCAGCCCGAATACAGGGGGCGGCAAGTTATATGGCTACACCTTC
- | - | TRBJ1-1 | TRBV19 | CASSIDQNLDSTEAFF | TGTGCCAGTAGTATAGATCAAAACCTGGACAGTACTGAAGCTTTCTTT
- | - | TRBJ1-2 | TRBV30 | CAWSIPNTGYTF | TGTGCCTGGAGTATACCGAATACAGGCTACACCTTC
TRBD1 | - | TRBJ2-7 | TRBV18 | CASSLAGTGGYEQYF | TGTGCCAGCTCGCTGGCCGGGACAGGGGGCTACGAGCAGTACTTC
- | - | TRBJ2-1 | TRBV3-1/TRBV3-2 | CASRQTGLINEQFF | TGTGCCAGCAGGCAAACAGGGCTAATCAATGAGCAGTTCTTC
TRBD1 | - | TRBJ2-7 | TRBV5-4 | CASSFEQGRSYEQYF | TGTGCCAGCAGCTTTGAACAGGGGAGATCCTACGAGCAGTACTTC
- | - | TRBJ1-3 | TRBV9 | CASSLLDSSGNTIYF | TGTGCCAGCAGTCTATTGGACAGCTCTGGAAACACCATATATTTT
- | - | TRBJ2-5 | TRBV19 | CASSPNPTVQETQYF | TGTGCCAGTAGTCCCAATCCGACAGTCCAAGAGACCCAGTACTTC
- | - | TRBJ2-7 | TRBV6-6 | CASSLLSAGAGEQYF | TGTGCCAGCAGCCTCCTCTCGGCAGGGGCTGGCGAGCAGTACTTC
TRBD2 | - | TRBJ2-3 | TRBV14 | CASSLSGTAQYF | TGTGCCAGCAGCCTTAGCGGGACTGCGCAGTATTTT
TRBD1 | - | TRBJ2-2 | TRBV7-9 | CASRTGTGTNTGELFF | TGTGCCAGCAGAACCGGGACAGGGACGAACACCGGGGAGCTGTTTTTT
TRBD1 | - | TRBJ1-5 | TRBV10-3 | CAIREDRSQPQHF | TGTGCCATCAGGGAGGACAGGAGTCAGCCCCAGCATTTT
- | - | TRBJ2-2 | TRBV12-3/TRBV12-4 | CASNLEVGELFF | TGTGCCAGCAACCTGGAGGTCGGGGAGCTGTTTTTT
TRBD2 | - | TRBJ2-5 | TRBV29-1 | CSVAQSGGDQETQYF | TGCAGCGTTGCCCAAAGCGGGGGTGATCAAGAGACCCAGTACTTC
TRBD2 | once | TRBJ2-7 | TRBV14 | CASSQDRRLAGGRTACEQYF | TGTGCCAGCAGCCAAGATAGAAGGCTAGCGGGGGGCCGCACGGCGTGCGAGCAGTACTTC
- | - | TRBJ1-3 | TRBV4-3 | CASSQELAGWGGNTIYF | TGCGCCAGCAGCCAAGAGTTAGCAGGGTGGGGTGGAAACACCATATATTTT
- | - | TRBJ1-3 | TRBV25-1 | CASSQSGSGNTIYF | TGTGCCAGCAGTCAGTCAGGGTCTGGAAACACCATATATTTT
TRBD1 | - | TRBJ1-2 | TRBV2 | CASSPRGLSELSRGYTF | TGTGCCAGCAGCCCCAGGGGGCTGAGTGAACTAAGTAGAGGCTACACCTTC
- | - | TRBJ2-7 | TRBV6-5 | CASSYDSHYEQYF | TGTGCCAGCAGTTATGACTCTCACTACGAGCAGTACTTC
TRBD1 | - | TRBJ1-6 | TRBV15 | CATSTKRTGGINNSPLHF | TGTGCCACCAGCACCAAACGGACAGGGGGTATCAATAATTCACCCCTCCACTTT
TRBD1 | - | TRBJ1-6 | TRBV14 | CASSLAGAGGNSPLHF | TGTGCCAGCAGCCTCGCTGGGGCAGGGGGCAATTCACCCCTCCACTTT
- | - | TRBJ2-5 | TRBV6-5 | CASSTQGGGETQYF | TGTGCCAGCAGTACACAGGGTGGGGGCGAGACCCAGTACTTC
- | - | TRBJ2-2 | TRBV3-1/TRBV3-2 | CASSHYTRNTGELFF | TGTGCCAGCAGCCATTACACAAGAAACACCGGGGAGCTGTTTTTT
TRBD2 | - | TRBJ2-1 | TRBV28 | CASRPSGGFYNEQFF | TGTGCCAGCAGACCCAGCGGGGGGTTCTACAATGAGCAGTTCTTC
- | - | TRBJ2-3 | TRBV2 | CASVQGMGDTQYF | TGTGCCAGCGTTCAGGGGATGGGAGATACGCAGTATTTT
- | once | TRBJ1-6 | TRBV10-3 | CAIRERTDNSPLHF | TGTGCCATCAGGGAACGGACAGATAATTCACCCCTCCACTTT
TRBD2 | - | TRBJ2-3 | TRBV7-3 | CASSPPSGGAGGRQYF | TGTGCCAGCAGCCCCCCCAGCGGGGGGGCCGGGGGTCGTCAGTATTTT
- | - | TRBJ2-7 | TRBV5-1 | CASSLDGGPSYEQYF | TGCGCCAGCAGCTTGGATGGAGGGCCCTCCTACGAGCAGTACTTC
- | - | TRBJ2-5 | TRBV11-3 | CASSLAGLETQYF | TGTGCCAGCAGCTTAGCCGGGTTGGAGACCCAGTACTTC
TRBD1 | - | TRBJ1-2 | TRBV6-5 | CASRRDRSLYGYTF | TGTGCCAGCAGGCGGGACAGGAGTCTTTATGGCTACACCTTC
TRBD1 | - | TRBJ1-1 | TRBV11-2 | CASSFSGTGGTEAFF | TGTGCCAGCAGCTTCTCCGGGACAGGGGGGACTGAAGCTTTCTTT
- | - | TRBJ1-1 | TRBV7-2 | CASSFSGVVGTEAFF | TGTGCCAGCAGCTTTTCGGGGGTGGTGGGCACTGAAGCTTTCTTT
- | - | TRBJ1-6 | TRBV30 | CAWSSAGYSPLHF | TGTGCCTGGTCTTCGGCGGGGTATTCACCCCTCCACTTT
- | - | TRBJ1-2 | TRBV30 | CAWSPPTHPGGYTF | TGTGCCTGGAGTCCCCCGACTCATCCGGGGGGCTACACCTTC
TRBD1 | - | TRBJ1-1 | TRBV7-2 | CASSWGQGATEAFF | TGTGCCAGCAGCTGGGGACAGGGGGCGACTGAAGCTTTCTTT
- | - | TRBJ2-7 | TRBV11-2 | CASSLVGGPSPEQYF | TGTGCCAGCAGCTTAGTAGGAGGGCCATCCCCGGAGCAGTACTTC
TRBD2 | - | TRBJ2-1 | TRBV7-8 | CASSGQLGLAGEQFF | TGTGCCAGCAGCGGGCAACTTGGACTAGCTGGTGAGCAGTTCTTC
- | - | TRBJ2-1 | TRBV11-3 | CASSLRRDPNEQFF | TGTGCCAGCAGCTTAAGGCGGGATCCCAATGAGCAGTTCTTC
TRBD1 | - | TRBJ1-2 | TRBV7-6 | CASSPGQGNYGYTF | TGTGCCAGCAGCCCCGGACAGGGAAACTATGGCTACACCTTC
TRBD1 | - | TRBJ1-1 | TRBV6-5 | CASSYKQGTEAFF | TGTGCCAGCAGTTATAAACAGGGGACTGAAGCTTTCTTT
TRBD2 | - | TRBJ2-3 | TRBV13 | CASSFSSGGGDTQYF | TGTGCCAGCAGCTTTTCTAGCGGGGGAGGAGATACGCAGTATTTT
- | - | TRBJ1-6 | TRBV9 | CASSVDRVGNSPLHF | TGTGCCAGCAGCGTAGACAGGGTCGGGAATTCACCCCTCCACTTT
- | - | TRBJ2-7 | TRBV5-1 | CASSLGGGEWEQYF | TGCGCCAGCAGCTTGGGAGGAGGGGAGTGGGAGCAGTACTTC
- | once | TRBJ1-1 | TRBV7-2 | CASSPGHQNTEAFF | TGTGCCAGCAGCCCGGGACACCAGAACACTGAAGCTTTCTTT